Listed here are 10 T cell receptor beta chains from one sample, sequenced in a study of T cell responses to AZD1222 COVID-19 vaccine listed by TCRdb under 2021. According to the study, the label for this sample's time point signals: about 28 days (+/-7) after the second vaccine dose. Preparation of the library involved the immunoSEQ multiplex PCR assay. The clones in this table, taken by TCRdb from immuneACCESS, are in-frame only. Not every clone is retained; where verified, under half of the shortfall comes from an unresolved V gene, and the cause of the rest is unknown. The sample table holds some 81,000 clones, of which under 95% were seen once. In total, the top ten clones hold under 14% of the sample. Material: peripheral blood, obtained 28 days after the second AZD1222 dose. These receptors were taken from an adult who received the AZD1222 COVID-19 vaccine.

This chain joins TRBV3-1 (or the pseudogene TRBV3-2) and TRBJ2-7; D uncertain. This CDR3 is 15 amino acids long. Germline V gene data show CDR1 as LGHDT and CDR2 as YNNKEL (reference sequence). With 1 base removed from V and 1 base from J, the gap between germline ends came to 11 bases. DNA of the CDR3: TGTGCCAGCAGCCAAGCCCCCCCCAGGTCCTACGAGCAGTACTTC. This codes for CASSQAPPRSYEQYF.

This rearrangement joins TRBV19 to TRBJ1-2; no clear D. The CDR3 totals 13 residues. CDR1 LNHDA and CDR2 SQIVND come from the germline V gene (reference sequence). Between the trimmed V and J ends, which lost 5 bases and 3 bases, there was a span of 10 bases. The CDR3 protein is CASSVAGDYGYTF. The DNA of the CDR3 is TGTGCCAGTAGTGTCGCTGGGGACTATGGCTACACCTTC.

The chain couples TRBV9 to TRBJ1-2; TRBD1 is a possible D gene (6 bases). The length of the CDR3 is 15 residues. Germline V CDR1 and CDR2: SGDLS, YYNGEE. Trimming removed 5 bases from V and 1 base from J, with 15 bases in between. Written as DNA, the CDR3 is TGTGCCAGCAGGGGATGGACAGTCAGTAACTATGGCTACACCTTC. Its protein is CASRGWTVSNYGYTF.

The chain is built from TRBV7-9 and TRBJ2-2, with 9 bases lining up with TRBD2. This CDR3 spans 17 amino acids. V lost 3 bases to trimming and J lost 1 base; unmatched junction nucleotides: 6. Germline V gives CDR1 SEHNR, CDR2 FQNEAQ (reference sequence). CDR3 in amino acids: CASSLGLAGLNTGELFF. In DNA, the CDR3 is TGTGCCAGCAGCTTGGGGCTAGCGGGGCTGAACACCGGGGAGCTGTTTTTT. Drawing the rest from reference TRBV7-9 and TRBJ2-2, the complete variable domain is DTGVSQNPRHKITKRGQNVTFRCDPISEHNRLYWYRQTLGQGPEFLTYFQNEAQLEKSRLLSDRFSAERPKGSFSTLEIQRTEQGDSAMYLCASSLGLAGLNTGELFFGEGSRLTVL.

Remarks on this clone: Other DNA sequences within the sample encode an identical CDR3. The chain recombines TRBV6-6 with TRBJ1-1; possibly TRBD1 for D (5 bases). The CDR3 loop spans 13 amino acids. In germline, CDR1 is MNHNY, CDR2 SVGAGI (reference sequence). V gave up 4 bases and J gave up 1 base, with 7 bases separating them. DNA of the CDR3: TGTGCCAGCAGTTGGGGGGGGAACACTGAAGCTTTCTTT. Its protein is CASSWGGNTEAFF.

This clone has just one count. The V and J genes are TRBV27 and TRBJ1-1; D not certain. V was cut by 4 bases and J by 0 bases, with 3 bases left in between. Germline-derived CDR1 and CDR2 are MNHEY and SMNVEV (reference sequence). CDR3 size: 12 residues. For the CDR3, the DNA is TGTGCCAGCAGTTCCATGAACACTGAAGCTTTCTTT. It encodes CASSSMNTEAFF.

The genes are TRBV6-1 and TRBJ1-5; the D gene is possibly TRBD1 (6 bases). V was clipped by 3 bases and J by 1 base, with 10 bases between them. Per germline, CDR1 MNHNS and CDR2 SASEGT. This CDR3 is built from 15 residues. This chain's CDR3 is CASSDLRGSNQPQHF. CDR3 sequence (DNA): TGTGCCAGCAGTGACCTCAGGGGAAGCAATCAGCCCCAGCATTTT.

This CDR3 reads CASSVQGQGEAFF. The CDR3 DNA sequence: TGTGCCAGTAGTGTACAGGGACAGGGTGAAGCTTTCTTT. The rearrangement joins TRBV19 to TRBJ1-1; TRBD1 aligns across 9 bases. The junction had 5 bases not matched to a gene; V was cut back by 5 bases and J by 7 bases. Germline assignment: CDR1 LNHDA and CDR2 SQIVND (reference sequence). This CDR3 has 13 residues.

The V gene is TRBV5-1, the J gene TRBJ2-7, with 7 nucleotides matching TRBD1. The CDR3 is made up of 14 amino acids. Germline V lookup: CDR1 SGHRS, CDR2 YFSETQ. V lost 4 bases to trimming and J lost 6 bases; unmatched junction nucleotides: 10. This CDR3 is CASSVGTARVEQYF. CDR3 DNA: TGCGCCAGCAGCGTAGGGACAGCTCGCGTCGAGCAGTACTTC.

The V call is TRBV5-1, the J call TRBJ1-3, with D hard to call. Trimming took off 4 bases at V and 3 bases at J, with 14 bases between the two ends. This CDR3 region has 15 residues. CDR1 SGHRS and CDR2 YFSETQ come from the germline V gene. The CDR3 region is CASSLRTGGGNTIYF. In nucleotides, the CDR3 is TGCGCCAGCAGCCTCAGGACGGGTGGTGGAAACACCATATATTTT.